This entry concerns a single T cell receptor beta chain. Measured with immunoSEQ multiplex PCR; TCRdb has only the in-frame clones, and not every one. The sample has over 100,000 clones, roughly 96% seen once; the top ten hold less than 4%. No neoadjuvant therapy was given to the selected pancreatic ductal adenocarcinoma patients before their surgery. Germline V gene lookup returns CDR1 SEHNR and CDR2 FQNEAQ (reference sequence). This CDR3 contains 14 residues. V was shortened by 5 bases and J by 4 bases, with 11 bases between the two germline ends. These data come from a study of T cells in pancreatic ductal adenocarcinoma.

This clonotype was obtained from a human donor with pancreatic ductal adenocarcinoma. The specimen sequenced was PBMCs. V gene TRBV7-9 combines with J gene TRBJ2-2; D ambiguous. The CDR3 DNA reads TGTGCCAGCAGCCTCGGGTGGTCCACCGGGGAGCTGTTTTTT. Encoded protein: CASSLGWSTGELFF.